The T cell receptor beta chain described here comes from a study of blood T cell repertoires in COVID-19. Across the study: There were acute and convalescent COVID-19 samples, and they came from the United States, Italy and Spain. The analysed material was cDNA or gDNA that came from T cells, B-cell-depleted T cells, or PBMCs.

The CDR3 has 14 amino acids. The V end was cut by 1 base, the J end by 2 bases, with 9 bases between. Germline V lookup: CDR1 SGHRS, CDR2 YFSETQ. Original data processing: Nucleated cell counts were estimated from reference gene primer amplification. Sequencing used immunoSEQ multiplex PCR; TCRdb keeps in-frame clones, though not all of them. V, J and clone size are those of that table, while D and trimming were read from the DNA. Of approximately 210,000 clones listed, approximately 90% are singletons. The clonotype originates from a woman aged 40 to 50 with acute or convalescent COVID-19. Sequenced: peripheral blood. V and J are TRBV5-1 and TRBJ1-2; D not resolved. The CDR3 region is CASSLLDLNYGYTF. In nucleotides, the CDR3 is TGCGCCAGCAGCTTGTTGGACTTAAACTATGGCTACACCTTC.